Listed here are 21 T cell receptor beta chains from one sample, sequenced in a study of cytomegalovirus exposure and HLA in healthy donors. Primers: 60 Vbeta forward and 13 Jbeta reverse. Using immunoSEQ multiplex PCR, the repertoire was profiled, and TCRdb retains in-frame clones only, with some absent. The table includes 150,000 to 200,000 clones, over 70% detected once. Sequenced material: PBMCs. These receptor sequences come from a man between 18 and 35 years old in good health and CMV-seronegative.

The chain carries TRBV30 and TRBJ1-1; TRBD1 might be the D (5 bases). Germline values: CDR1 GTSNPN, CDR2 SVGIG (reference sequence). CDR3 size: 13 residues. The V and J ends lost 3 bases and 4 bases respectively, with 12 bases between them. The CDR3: CAWRSQGITEAFF. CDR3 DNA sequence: TGTGCCTGGAGATCCCAGGGCATCACTGAAGCTTTCTTT.

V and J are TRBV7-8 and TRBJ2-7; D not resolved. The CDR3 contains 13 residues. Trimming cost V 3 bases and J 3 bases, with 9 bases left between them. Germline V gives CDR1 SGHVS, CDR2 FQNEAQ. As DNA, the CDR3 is TGTGCCAGCAGCTTCCGGGTGGTCTACGAGCAGTACTTC. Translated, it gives CASSFRVVYEQYF.

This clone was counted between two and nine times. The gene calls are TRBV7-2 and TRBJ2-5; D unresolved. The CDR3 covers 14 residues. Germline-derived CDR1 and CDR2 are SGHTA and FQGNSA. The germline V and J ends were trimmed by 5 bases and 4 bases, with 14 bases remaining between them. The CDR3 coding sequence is TGTGCCAGCAGCCGGTTTTCCGGTGGAGAGACCCAGTACTTC. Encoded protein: CASSRFSGGETQYF.

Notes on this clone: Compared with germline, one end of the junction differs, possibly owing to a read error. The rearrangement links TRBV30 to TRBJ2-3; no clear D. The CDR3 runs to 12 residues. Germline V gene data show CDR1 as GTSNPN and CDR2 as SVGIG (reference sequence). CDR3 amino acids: CAWSDLSGTQGF. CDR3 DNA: TGTGCCTGGAGTGACCTCTCGGGTACGCAAGGTTTT.

The CDR3 sequence: CASSQDRDRAFF. The CDR3 region has the DNA TGTGCCAGCAGCCAAGATCGGGATCGAGCTTTCTTT. The rearrangement links TRBV4-2 to TRBJ1-1; D call uncertain. Germline V gene lookup returns CDR1 LGHNA and CDR2 YNFKEQ. Trimming cost V 0 bases and J 10 bases, with 9 bases left between them. CDR3 length equals 12 residues.

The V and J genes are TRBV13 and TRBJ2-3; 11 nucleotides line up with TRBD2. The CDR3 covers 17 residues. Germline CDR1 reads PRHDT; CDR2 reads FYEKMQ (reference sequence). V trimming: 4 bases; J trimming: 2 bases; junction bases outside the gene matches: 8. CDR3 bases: TGTGCCAGCAGCTCAGCCGGGACTAGCGGACCCACAGATACGCAGTATTTT. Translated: CASSSAGTSGPTDTQYF.

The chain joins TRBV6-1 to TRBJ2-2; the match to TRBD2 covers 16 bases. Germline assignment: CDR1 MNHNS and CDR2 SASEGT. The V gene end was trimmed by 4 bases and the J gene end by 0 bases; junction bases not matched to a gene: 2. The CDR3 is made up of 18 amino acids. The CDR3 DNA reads TGTGCCAGCAGTGCTGGGACTAGCGGGAGGGCGAACACCGGGGAGCTGTTTTTT. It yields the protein CASSAGTSGRANTGELFF.

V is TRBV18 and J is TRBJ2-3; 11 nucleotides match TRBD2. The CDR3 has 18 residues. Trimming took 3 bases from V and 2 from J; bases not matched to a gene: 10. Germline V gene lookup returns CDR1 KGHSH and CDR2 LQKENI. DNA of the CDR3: TGTGCCAGCTCACCCATAGAAGGGACTAGCGGCCCCACAGATACGCAGTATTTT. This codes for CASSPIEGTSGPTDTQYF.

The CDR3, as DNA: TGCGCCAGCAGTCAATTAAGGCAGGAGGGTAATTCACCCCTCCACTTT. Amino acid sequence: CASSQLRQEGNSPLHF. The chain combines TRBV23-1 with TRBJ1-6, with no clear D. TRBV23-1 is given ORF status, its function remaining uncertain. This CDR3 is 16 amino acids long. The ends were cut back, 1 base at V and 6 bases at J, with 13 bases in the middle.

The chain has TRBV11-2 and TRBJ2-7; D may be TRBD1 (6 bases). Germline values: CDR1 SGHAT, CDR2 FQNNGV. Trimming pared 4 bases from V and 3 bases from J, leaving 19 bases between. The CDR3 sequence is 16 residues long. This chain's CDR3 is CASSSPSRQGSYEQYF. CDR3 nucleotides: TGTGCCAGCAGCTCACCAAGTAGGCAGGGGAGCTACGAGCAGTACTTC. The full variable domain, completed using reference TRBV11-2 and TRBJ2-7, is EAGVAQSPRYKIIEKRQSVAFWCNPISGHATLYWYQQILGQGPKLLIQFQNNGVVDDSQLPKDRFSAERLKGVDSTLKIQPAKLEDSAVYLCASSSPSRQGSYEQYFGPGTRLTVT.

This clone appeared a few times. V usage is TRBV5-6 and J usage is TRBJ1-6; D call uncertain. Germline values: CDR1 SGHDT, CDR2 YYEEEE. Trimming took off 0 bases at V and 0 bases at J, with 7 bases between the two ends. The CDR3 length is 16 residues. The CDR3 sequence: CASSLGAFSYNSPLHF. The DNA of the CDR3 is TGTGCCAGCAGCTTGGGCGCATTCTCCTATAATTCACCCCTCCACTTT. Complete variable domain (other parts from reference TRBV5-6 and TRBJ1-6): DAGVTQSPTHLIKTRGQQVTLRCSPKSGHDTVSWYQQALGQGPQFIFQYYEEEERQRGNFPDRFSGHQFPNYSSELNVNALLLGDSALYLCASSLGAFSYNSPLHFGNGTRLTVT.

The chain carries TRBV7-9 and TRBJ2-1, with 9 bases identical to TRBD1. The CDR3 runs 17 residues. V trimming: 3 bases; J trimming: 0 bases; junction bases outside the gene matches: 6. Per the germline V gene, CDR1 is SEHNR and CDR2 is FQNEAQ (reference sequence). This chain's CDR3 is CASSLGQGYSSYNEQFF. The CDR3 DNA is TGTGCCAGCAGCTTGGGACAGGGATATAGCTCCTACAATGAGCAGTTCTTC.

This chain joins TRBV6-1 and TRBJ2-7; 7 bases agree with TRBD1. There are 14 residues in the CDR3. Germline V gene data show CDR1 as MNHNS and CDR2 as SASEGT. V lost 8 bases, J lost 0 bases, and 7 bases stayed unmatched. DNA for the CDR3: TGTGCCAGCGAGGACAGGTTCCGCTCCTACGAGCAGTACTTC. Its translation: CASEDRFRSYEQYF.

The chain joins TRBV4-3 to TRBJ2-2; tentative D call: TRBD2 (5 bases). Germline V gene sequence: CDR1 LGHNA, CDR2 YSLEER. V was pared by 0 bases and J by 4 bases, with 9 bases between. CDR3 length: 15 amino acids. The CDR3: CASSQELAGTGELFF. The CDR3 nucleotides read TGCGCCAGCAGCCAAGAACTCGCGGGCACCGGGGAGCTGTTTTTT.

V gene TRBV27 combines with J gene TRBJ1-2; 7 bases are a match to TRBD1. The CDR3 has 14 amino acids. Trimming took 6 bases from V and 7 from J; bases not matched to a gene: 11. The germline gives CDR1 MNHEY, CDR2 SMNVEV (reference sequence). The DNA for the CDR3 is TGTGCCAGCAGAACGCAGGGGGTATATGGTGGCTACACCTTC. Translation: CASRTQGVYGGYTF.

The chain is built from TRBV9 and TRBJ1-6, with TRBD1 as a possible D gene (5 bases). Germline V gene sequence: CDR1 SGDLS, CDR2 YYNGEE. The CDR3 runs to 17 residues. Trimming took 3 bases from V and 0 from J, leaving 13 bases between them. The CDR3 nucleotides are TGTGCCAGCAGCGCCCGGGGCGGGGGCTCCTATAATTCACCCCTCCACTTT. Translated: CASSARGGGSYNSPLHF.

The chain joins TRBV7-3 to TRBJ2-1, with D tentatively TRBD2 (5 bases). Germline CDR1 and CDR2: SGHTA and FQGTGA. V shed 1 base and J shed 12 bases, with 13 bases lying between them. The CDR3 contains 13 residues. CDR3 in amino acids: CASSLKASRAQFF. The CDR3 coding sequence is TGTGCCAGCAGCTTAAAGGCTAGCCGGGCGCAGTTCTTC.

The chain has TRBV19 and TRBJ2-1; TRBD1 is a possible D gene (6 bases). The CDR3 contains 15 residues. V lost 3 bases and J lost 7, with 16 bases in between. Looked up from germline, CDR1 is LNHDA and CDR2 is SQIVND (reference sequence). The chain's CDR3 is CASSMQYRVRNEQFF. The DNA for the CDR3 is TGTGCCAGTAGTATGCAATACAGGGTTAGAAATGAGCAGTTCTTC.

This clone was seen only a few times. The CDR3 DNA sequence: TGTGCCAGGAAGGGGGGGTCTAGCCCACAACGCACAGATACGCAGTATTTT. It encodes CARKGGSSPQRTDTQYF. This sequence joins TRBV5-4 and TRBJ2-3, with D possibly being TRBD2 (7 bases). Looked up from germline, CDR1 is SGHNT and CDR2 is YYREEE (reference sequence). With 8 bases removed from V and 1 base from J, the gap between germline ends came to 23 bases. The CDR3 totals 17 residues.

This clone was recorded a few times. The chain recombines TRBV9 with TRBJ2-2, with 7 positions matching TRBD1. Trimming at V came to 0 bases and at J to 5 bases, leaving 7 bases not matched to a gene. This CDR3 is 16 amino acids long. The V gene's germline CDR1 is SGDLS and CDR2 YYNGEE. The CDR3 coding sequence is TGTGCCAGCAGCGTAGTGGCAGGGGGAATTACCGGGGAGCTGTTTTTT. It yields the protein CASSVVAGGITGELFF.

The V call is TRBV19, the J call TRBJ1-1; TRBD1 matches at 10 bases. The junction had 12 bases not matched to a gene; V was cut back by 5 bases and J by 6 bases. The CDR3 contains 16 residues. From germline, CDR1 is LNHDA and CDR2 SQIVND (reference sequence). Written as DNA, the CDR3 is TGTGCCAGTAGTCCCCGGGACAGGGGAAGTTACGCTGAAGCTTTCTTT. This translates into CASSPRDRGSYAEAFF. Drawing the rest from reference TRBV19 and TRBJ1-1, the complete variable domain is DGGITQSPKYLFRKEGQNVTLSCEQNLNHDAMYWYRQDPGQGLRLIYYSQIVNDFQKGDIAEGYSVSREKKESFPLTVTSAQKNPTAFYLCASSPRDRGSYAEAFFGQGTRLTVV.